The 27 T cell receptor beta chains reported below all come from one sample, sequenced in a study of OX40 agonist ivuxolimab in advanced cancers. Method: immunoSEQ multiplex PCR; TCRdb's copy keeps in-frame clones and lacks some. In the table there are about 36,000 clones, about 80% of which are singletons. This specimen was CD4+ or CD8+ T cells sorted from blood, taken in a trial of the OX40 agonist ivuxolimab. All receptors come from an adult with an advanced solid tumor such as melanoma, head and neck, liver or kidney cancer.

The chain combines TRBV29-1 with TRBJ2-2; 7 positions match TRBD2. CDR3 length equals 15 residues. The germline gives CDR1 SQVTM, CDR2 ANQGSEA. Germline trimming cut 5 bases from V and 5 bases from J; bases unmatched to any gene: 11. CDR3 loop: CSVTDSGGWTGELFF. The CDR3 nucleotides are TGCAGCGTTACGGACTCGGGGGGTTGGACCGGGGAGCTGTTTTTT.

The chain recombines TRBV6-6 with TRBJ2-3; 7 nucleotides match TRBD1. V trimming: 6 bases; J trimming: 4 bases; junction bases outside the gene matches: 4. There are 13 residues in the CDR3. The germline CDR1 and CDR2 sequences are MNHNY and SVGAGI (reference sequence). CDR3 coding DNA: TGTGCCAGCAGGCTACAGGGGCCAGATACGCAGTATTTT. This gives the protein CASRLQGPDTQYF.

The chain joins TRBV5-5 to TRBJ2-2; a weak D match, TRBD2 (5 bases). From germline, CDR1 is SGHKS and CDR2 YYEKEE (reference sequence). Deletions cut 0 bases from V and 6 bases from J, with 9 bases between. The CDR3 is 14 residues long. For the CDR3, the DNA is TGTGCCAGCAGCTTGGCTGGAGGTTCCGGGGAGCTGTTTTTT. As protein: CASSLAGGSGELFF.

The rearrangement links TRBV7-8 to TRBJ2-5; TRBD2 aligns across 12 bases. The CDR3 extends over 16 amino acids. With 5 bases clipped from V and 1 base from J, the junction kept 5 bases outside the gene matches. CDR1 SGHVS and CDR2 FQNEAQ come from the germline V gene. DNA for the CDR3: TGTGCCAGCAGCGGTCGACTAGCGGGGGCCCAAGAGACCCAGTACTTC. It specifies CASSGRLAGAQETQYF.

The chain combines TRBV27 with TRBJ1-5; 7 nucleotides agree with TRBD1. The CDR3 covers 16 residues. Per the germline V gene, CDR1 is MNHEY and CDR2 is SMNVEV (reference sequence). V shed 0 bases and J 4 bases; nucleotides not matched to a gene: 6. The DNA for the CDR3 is TGTGCCAGCAGTTTATCCGGGACAGAAAGGAATCAGCCCCAGCATTTT. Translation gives CASSLSGTERNQPQHF.

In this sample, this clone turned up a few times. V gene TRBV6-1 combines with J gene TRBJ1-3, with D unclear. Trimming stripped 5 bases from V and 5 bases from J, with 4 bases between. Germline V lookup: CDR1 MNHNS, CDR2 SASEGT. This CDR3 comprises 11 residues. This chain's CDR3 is CASSYRNTIYF. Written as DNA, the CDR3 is TGTGCCAGCAGTTATCGAAACACCATATATTTT.

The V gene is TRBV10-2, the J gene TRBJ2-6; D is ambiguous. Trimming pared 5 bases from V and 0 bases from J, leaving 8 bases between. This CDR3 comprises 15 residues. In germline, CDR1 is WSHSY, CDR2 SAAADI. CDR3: CASSHASSGANVLTF. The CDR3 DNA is TGCGCCAGCAGTCACGCTAGCTCTGGGGCCAACGTCCTGACTTTC.

CDR3 protein: CASENRGRNSPLHF. CDR3 bases: TGTGCCAGCGAGAACAGGGGGCGAAATTCACCCCTCCACTTT. The chain joins TRBV6-1 to TRBJ1-6; 9 nucleotides match TRBD1. CDR1 is MNHNS, CDR2 SASEGT, per germline. CDR3 length equals 14 residues. V lost 8 bases and J lost 7; bases outside the gene matches: 6.

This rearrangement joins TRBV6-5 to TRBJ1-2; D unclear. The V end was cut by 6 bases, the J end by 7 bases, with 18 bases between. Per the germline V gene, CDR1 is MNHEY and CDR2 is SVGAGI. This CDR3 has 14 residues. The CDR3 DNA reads TGTGCCAGCAGACTCAACTTAGAGGGTTCTGGCTACACCTTC. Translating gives CASRLNLEGSGYTF.

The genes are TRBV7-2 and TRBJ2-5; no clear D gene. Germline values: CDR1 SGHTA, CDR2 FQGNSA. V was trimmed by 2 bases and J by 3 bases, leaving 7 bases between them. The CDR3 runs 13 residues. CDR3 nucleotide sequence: TGTGCCAGCAGCTTATACTCGAAAGAGACCCAGTACTTC. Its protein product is CASSLYSKETQYF.

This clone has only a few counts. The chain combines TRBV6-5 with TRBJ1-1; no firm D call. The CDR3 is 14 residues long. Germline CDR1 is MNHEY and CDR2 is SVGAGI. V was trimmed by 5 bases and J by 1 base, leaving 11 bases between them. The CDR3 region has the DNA TGTGCCAGCAGTCGAGGACTGGAGAACACTGAAGCTTTCTTT. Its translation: CASSRGLENTEAFF.

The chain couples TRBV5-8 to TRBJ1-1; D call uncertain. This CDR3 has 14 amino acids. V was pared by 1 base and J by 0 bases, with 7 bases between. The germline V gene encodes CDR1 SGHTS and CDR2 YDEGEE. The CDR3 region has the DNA TGTGCCAGCAGCTTGACAAACATGAACACTGAAGCTTTCTTT. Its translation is CASSLTNMNTEAFF.

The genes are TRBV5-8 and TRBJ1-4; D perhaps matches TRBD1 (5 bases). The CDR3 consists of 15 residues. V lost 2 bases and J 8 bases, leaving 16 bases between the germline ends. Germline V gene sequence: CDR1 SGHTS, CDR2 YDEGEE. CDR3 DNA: TGTGCCAGCAGCTTTCGGAGGGGCATAGACGAAAAACTGTTTTTT. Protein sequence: CASSFRRGIDEKLFF. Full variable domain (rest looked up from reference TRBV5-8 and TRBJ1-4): EAGVTQSPTHLIKTRGQQATLRCSPISGHTSVYWYQQALGLGLQFLLWYDEGEERNRGNFPPRFSGRQFPNYSSELNVNALELEDSALYLCASSFRRGIDEKLFFGSGTQLSVL.

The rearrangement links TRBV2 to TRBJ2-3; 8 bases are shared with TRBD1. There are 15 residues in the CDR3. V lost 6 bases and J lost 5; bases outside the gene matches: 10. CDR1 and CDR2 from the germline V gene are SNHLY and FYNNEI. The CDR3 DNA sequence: TGTGCCAGCAGGCACGGACAGGGTCAGGGAGATACGCAGTATTTT. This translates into CASRHGQGQGDTQYF.

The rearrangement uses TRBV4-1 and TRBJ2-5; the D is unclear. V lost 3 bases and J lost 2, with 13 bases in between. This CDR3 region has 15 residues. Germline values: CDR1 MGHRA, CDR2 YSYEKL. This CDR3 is CASSHQGSVQETQYF. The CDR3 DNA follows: TGCGCCAGCAGCCACCAAGGTTCTGTTCAAGAGACCCAGTACTTC.

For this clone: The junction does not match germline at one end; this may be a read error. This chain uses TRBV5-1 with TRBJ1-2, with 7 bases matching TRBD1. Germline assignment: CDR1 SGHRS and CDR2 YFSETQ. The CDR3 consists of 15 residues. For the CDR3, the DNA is TGCGCCGGCAGCTTGGTGGGACAGCTGGGATATGGCTACACCTTC. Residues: CAGSLVGQLGYGYTF.

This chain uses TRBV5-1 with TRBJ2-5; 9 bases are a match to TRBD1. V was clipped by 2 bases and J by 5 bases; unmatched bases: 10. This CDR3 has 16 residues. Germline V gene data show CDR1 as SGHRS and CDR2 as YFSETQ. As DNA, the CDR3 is TGCGCCAGCAGCTTCTGGACAGGGGAGTCTGGTGAGACCCAGTACTTC. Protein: CASSFWTGESGETQYF.

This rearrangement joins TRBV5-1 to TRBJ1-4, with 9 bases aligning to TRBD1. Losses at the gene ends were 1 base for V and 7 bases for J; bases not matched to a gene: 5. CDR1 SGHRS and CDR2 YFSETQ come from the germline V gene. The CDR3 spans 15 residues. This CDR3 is CASSLTGGFFEKLFF. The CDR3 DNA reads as TGCGCCAGCAGCTTGACAGGGGGCTTTTTTGAAAAACTGTTTTTT.

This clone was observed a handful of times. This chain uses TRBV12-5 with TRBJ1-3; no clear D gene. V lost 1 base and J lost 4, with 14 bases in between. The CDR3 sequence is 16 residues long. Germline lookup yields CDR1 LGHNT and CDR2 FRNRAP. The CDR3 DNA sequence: TGTGCTAGTGGTTTGGGCAGACCCATGGGGGGAAACACCATATATTTT. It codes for CASGLGRPMGGNTIYF.

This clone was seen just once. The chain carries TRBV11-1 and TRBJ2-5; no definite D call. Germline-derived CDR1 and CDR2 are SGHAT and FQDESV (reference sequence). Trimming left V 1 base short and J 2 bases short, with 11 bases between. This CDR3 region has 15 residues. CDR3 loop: CASSLGRIRQETQYF. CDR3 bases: TGTGCCAGCAGCTTAGGAAGGATCAGACAAGAGACCCAGTACTTC.

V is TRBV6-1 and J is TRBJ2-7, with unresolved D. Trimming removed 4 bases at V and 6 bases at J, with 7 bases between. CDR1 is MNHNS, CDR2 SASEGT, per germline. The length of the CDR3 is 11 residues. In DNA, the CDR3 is TGTGCCAGCAGTGGGACCACCGAGCAGTACTTC. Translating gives CASSGTTEQYF.

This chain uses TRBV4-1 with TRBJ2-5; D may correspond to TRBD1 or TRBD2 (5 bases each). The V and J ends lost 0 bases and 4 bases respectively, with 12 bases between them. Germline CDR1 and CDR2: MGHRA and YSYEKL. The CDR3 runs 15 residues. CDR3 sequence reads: CASSQELGVGETQYF. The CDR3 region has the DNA TGCGCCAGCAGCCAAGAATTGGGGGTTGGAGAGACCCAGTACTTC.

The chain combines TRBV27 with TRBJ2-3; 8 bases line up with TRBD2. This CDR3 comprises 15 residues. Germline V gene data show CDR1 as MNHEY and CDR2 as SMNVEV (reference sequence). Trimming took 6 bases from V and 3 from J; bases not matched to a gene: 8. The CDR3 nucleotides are TGTGCCAGCAGCCCGATAGCGGGGTTTACAGATACGCAGTATTTT. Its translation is CASSPIAGFTDTQYF.

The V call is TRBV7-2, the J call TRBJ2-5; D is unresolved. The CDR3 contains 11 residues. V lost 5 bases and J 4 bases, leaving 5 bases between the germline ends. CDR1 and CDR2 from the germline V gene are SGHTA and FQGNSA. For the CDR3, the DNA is TGTGCCAGCAGCCCCCTAGAGACCCAGTACTTC. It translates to CASSPLETQYF.

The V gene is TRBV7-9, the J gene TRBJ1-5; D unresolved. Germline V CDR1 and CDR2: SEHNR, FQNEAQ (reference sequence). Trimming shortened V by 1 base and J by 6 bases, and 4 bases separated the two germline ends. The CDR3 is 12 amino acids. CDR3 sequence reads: CASSLGSQPQHF. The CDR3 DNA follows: TGTGCCAGCAGCTTAGGCTCTCAGCCCCAGCATTTT.

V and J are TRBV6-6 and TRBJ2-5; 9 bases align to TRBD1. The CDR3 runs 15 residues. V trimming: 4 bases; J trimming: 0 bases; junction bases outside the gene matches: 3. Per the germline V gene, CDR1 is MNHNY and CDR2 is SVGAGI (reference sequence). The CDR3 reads CASSFGQGYQETQYF. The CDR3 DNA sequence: TGTGCCAGCAGTTTCGGACAGGGGTACCAAGAGACCCAGTACTTC.

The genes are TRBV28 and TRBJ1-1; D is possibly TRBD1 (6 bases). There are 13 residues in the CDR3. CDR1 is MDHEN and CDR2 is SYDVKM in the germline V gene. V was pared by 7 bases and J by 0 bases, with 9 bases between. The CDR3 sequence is CASIPGVNTEAFF. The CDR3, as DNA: TGTGCCAGCATACCAGGGGTGAACACTGAAGCTTTCTTT.